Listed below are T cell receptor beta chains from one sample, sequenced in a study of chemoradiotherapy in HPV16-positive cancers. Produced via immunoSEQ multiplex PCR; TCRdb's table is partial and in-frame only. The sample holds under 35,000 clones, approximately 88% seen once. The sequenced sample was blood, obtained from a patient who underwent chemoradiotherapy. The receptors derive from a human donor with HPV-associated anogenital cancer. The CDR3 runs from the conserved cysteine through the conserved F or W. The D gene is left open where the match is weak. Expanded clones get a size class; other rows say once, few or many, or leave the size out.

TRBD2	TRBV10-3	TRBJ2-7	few	TGTGCCAGCGGACTAGCGGACTCTTACGAGCAGTACTTC	CASGLADSYEQYF
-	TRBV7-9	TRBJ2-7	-	TGTGCCAGCAGCTTAGTGGGGGCAGACTCTTTCCTCTACGAGCAGTACTTC	CASSLVGADSFLYEQYF
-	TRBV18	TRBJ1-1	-	TGTGCCAGCTCCCCCCTCCGGGAATCTGAAGCTTTCTTT	CASSPLRESEAFF
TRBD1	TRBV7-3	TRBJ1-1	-	TGTGCCAGCAGCTCGACAGGGACCGGCCTCATGAACACTGAAGCTTTCTTT	CASSSTGTGLMNTEAFF
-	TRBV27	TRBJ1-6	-	TGTGCCAGCAGTACCGGACTTGGAGCGGGTTCACCCCTCCACTTT	CASSTGLGAGSPLHF
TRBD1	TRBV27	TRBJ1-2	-	TGTGCCAGCAGCCAGGGACAGTCGGCGCGTGGTGGCTACACCTTC	CASSQGQSARGGYTF
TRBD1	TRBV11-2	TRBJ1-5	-	TGTGCCAGCAGCTTAGTTCCTCCAGGACAGGGGAACAATCAGCCCCAGCATTTT	CASSLVPPGQGNNQPQHF
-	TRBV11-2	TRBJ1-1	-	TGTGCCAGCAGCTCGGACAGCTACATGAACACTGAAGCTTTCTTT	CASSSDSYMNTEAFF
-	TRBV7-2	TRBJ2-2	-	TGTGCCAGCAGCTTAGGTGGGAGCGGGGAGCTGTTTTTT	CASSLGGSGELFF
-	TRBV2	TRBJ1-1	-	TGTGCCAGCAGTGAGCAACCGAACACTGAAGCTTTCTTT	CASSEQPNTEAFF
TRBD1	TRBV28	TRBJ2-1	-	TGTGCCAGCAGCCCGGACAGGGATCATGAGCAGTTCTTC	CASSPDRDHEQFF
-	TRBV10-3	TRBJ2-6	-	TGTGCCATCCCCCGTTGGGCAGGGGAAGCCTCTGGGGCCAACGTCCTGACTTTC	CAIPRWAGEASGANVLTF
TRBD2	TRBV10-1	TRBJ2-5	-	TGCGCCAGCAGTGGGGCGACTAGCGTACAAGAGACCCAGTACTTC	CASSGATSVQETQYF
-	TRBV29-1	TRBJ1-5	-	TGCAGCGTTGTAACCTCCGGTCAGCCCCAGCATTTT	CSVVTSGQPQHF
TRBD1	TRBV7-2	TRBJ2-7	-	TGTGCCAGCACCCGAACAGGGGGCACCTCCTACGAGCAGTACTTC	CASTRTGGTSYEQYF
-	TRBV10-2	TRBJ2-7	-	TGCGCCAGCAGTGACAGCTCCATCTCCTACGAGCAGTACTTC	CASSDSSISYEQYF